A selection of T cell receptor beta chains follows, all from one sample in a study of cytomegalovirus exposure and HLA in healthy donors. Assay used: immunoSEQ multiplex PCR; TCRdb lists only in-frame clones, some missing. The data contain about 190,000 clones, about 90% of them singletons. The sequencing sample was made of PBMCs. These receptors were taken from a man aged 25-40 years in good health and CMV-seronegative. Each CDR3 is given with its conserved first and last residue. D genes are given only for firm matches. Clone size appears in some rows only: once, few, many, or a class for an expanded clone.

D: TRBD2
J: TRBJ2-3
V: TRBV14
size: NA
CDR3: CASSQPPGGGAQGRSTDTQYF
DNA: TGTGCCAGCAGCCAACCCCCCGGCGGGGGGGCCCAGGGGCGAAGCACAGATACGCAGTATTTT

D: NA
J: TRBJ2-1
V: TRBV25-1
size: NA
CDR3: CASSEREQTYNEQFF
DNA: TGTGCCAGCAGTGAGCGGGAACAGACCTACAATGAGCAGTTCTTC

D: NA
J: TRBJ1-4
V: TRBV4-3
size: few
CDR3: CASSQGFGRGNEKLFF
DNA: TGCGCCAGCAGCCAAGGGTTCGGCAGGGGAAATGAAAAACTGTTTTTT

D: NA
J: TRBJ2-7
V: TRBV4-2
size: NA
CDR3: CASSQDKGVKDYEQYF
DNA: TGTGCCAGCAGCCAAGATAAGGGGGTAAAAGACTACGAGCAGTACTTC

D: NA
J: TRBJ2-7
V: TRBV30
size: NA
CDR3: CAWNQRGYEQYF
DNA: TGTGCCTGGAACCAACGGGGTTACGAGCAGTACTTC

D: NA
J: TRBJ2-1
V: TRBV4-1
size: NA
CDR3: CASSPGRGYSYNEQFF
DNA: TGCGCCAGCAGCCCTGGTAGGGGCTACTCCTACAATGAGCAGTTCTTC

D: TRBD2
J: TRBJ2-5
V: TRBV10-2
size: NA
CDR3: CASSELAGGRETQYF
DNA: TGCGCCAGCAGTGAATTAGCGGGGGGCAGAGAGACCCAGTACTTC

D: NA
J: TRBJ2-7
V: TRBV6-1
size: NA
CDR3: CASSEAGTQSYEQYF
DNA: TGTGCCAGCAGTGAAGCCGGGACACAATCCTACGAGCAGTACTTC

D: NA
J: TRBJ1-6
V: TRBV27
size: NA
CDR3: CASSYRQRSSYNSPLHF
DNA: TGTGCCAGCAGCTATAGACAGAGGAGCTCCTATAATTCACCCCTCCACTTT

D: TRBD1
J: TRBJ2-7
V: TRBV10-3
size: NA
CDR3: CAIAQGAYEQYF
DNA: TGTGCCATTGCACAGGGGGCCTACGAGCAGTACTTC

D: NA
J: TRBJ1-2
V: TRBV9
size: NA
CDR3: CASSVDAGASYGYTF
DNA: TGTGCCAGCAGCGTAGATGCGGGGGCGTCCTATGGCTACACCTTC

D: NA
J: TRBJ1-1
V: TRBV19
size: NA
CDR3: CASKIGRNTEAFF
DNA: TGTGCCAGTAAGATAGGGAGGAACACTGAAGCTTTCTTT

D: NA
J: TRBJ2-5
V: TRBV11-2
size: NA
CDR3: CASSWGVETQYF
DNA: TGTGCCAGCAGCTGGGGAGTAGAGACCCAGTACTTC

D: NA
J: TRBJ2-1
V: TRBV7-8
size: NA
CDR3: CASSLALAGEQFF
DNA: TGTGCCAGCAGCTTAGCTCTAGCAGGTGAGCAGTTCTTC

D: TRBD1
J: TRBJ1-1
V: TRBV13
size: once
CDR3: CASGRIRTGGSTEAFF
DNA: TGTGCCAGCGGTAGGATCAGGACAGGGGGTAGCACTGAAGCTTTCTTT

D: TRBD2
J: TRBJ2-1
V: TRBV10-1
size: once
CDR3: CASSESSSGWDEQFF
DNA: TGCGCCAGCAGTGAGTCGTCTAGCGGGTGGGATGAGCAGTTCTTC

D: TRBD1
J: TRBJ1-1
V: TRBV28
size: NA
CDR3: CASRDTGAEAFF
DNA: TGTGCCAGCAGAGATACAGGGGCCGAAGCTTTCTTT

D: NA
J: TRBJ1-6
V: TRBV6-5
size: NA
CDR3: CASQGSRSPLHF
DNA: TGTGCCAGCCAGGGGTCTAGGTCACCCCTCCACTTT

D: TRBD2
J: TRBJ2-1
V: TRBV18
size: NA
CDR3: CASSPVALAGVSGDEQFF
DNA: TGTGCCAGCTCACCGGTCGCTCTAGCGGGAGTTTCCGGGGATGAGCAGTTCTTC

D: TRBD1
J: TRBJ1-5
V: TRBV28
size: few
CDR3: CASSLLGQGADQPQHF
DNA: TGTGCCAGCAGTTTGCTAGGACAGGGGGCTGATCAGCCCCAGCATTTT

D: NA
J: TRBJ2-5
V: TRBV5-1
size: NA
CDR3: CASRTEGWTQYF
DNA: TGCGCCAGCAGAACCGAGGGTTGGACCCAGTACTTC

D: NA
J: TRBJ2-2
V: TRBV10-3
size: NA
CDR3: CAIRGTGYTGELFF
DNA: TGTGCCATCCGGGGTACAGGGTACACCGGGGAGCTGTTTTTT

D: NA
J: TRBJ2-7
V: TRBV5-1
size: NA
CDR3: CASSLGVADGGEQYF
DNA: TGCGCCAGCAGCTTGGGTGTTGCGGATGGAGGGGAGCAGTACTTC

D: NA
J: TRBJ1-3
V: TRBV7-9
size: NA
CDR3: CASSPQAGNTIYF
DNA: TGTGCCAGCAGCCCCCAAGCGGGGAACACCATATATTTT

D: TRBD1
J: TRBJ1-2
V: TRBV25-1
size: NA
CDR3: CASSELVLGQGTYGYTF
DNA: TGTGCCAGCAGTGAATTAGTGCTGGGACAGGGGACCTATGGCTACACCTTC

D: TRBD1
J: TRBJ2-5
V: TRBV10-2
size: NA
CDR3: CASSDEQGAGETQYF
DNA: TGCGCCAGCAGTGACGAACAGGGGGCAGGAGAGACCCAGTACTTC

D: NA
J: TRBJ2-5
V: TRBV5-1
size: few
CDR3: CASSLSTAVQETQYF
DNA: TGCGCCAGCAGCTTAAGCACGGCGGTCCAAGAGACCCAGTACTTC

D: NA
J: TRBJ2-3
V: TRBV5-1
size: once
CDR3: CASSLEVGTSTDTQYF
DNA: TGCGCCAGCAGCTTGGAGGTAGGGACTAGCACAGATACGCAGTATTTT

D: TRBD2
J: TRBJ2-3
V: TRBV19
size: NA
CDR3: CASLKRGRTDTQYF
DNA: TGTGCCAGTTTAAAGCGGGGACGCACAGATACGCAGTATTTT

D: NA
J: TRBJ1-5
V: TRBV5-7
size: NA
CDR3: CASSLYGDNQPQHF
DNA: TGTGCCAGCAGCTTGTACGGGGACAATCAGCCCCAGCATTTT

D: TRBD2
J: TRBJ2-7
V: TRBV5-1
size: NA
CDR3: CASSSEREVHEQYF
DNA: TGCGCCAGCAGTAGTGAGCGGGAGGTCCACGAGCAGTACTTC

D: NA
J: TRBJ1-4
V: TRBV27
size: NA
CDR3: CASSLYQGTAEKLFF
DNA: TGTGCCAGCAGTTTATATCAGGGAACGGCTGAAAAACTGTTTTTT

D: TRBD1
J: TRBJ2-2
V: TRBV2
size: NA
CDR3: CASNPGQGTGELFF
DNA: TGTGCCAGCAATCCGGGACAGGGCACCGGGGAGCTGTTTTTT

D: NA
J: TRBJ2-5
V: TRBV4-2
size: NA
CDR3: CASSLTGGGTQETQYF
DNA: TGTGCCAGCAGCCTAACAGGAGGAGGGACCCAAGAGACCCAGTACTTC

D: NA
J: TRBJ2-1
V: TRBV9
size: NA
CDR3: CASSLGLDYNEQFF
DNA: TGTGCCAGCTCCTTAGGACTCGATTACAATGAGCAGTTCTTC

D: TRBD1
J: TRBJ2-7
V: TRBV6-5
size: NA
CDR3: CASSYSWDRGFYEQYF
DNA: TGTGCCAGCAGTTACTCCTGGGACAGGGGGTTCTACGAGCAGTACTTC

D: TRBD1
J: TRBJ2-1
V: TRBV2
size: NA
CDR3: CASSLRQGSYNEQFF
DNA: TGTGCCAGCAGTCTAAGACAGGGGTCCTACAATGAGCAGTTCTTC

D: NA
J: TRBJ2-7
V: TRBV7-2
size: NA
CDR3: CASSLAGRREQYF
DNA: TGTGCCAGCAGCTTAGCTGGGCGAAGGGAGCAGTACTTC

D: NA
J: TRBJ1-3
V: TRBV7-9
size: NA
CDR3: CSSSLYGHPGGNTIYF
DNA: TGTTCCAGCAGCTTATATGGACACCCCGGAGGAAACACCATATATTTT

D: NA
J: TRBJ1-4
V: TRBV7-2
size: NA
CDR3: CASSPMGGGNEKLFF
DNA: TGTGCCAGCAGCCCGATGGGGGGGGGTAATGAAAAACTGTTTTTT

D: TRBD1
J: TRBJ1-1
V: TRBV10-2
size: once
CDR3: CASSAYSGGLTTEAFF
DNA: TGCGCCAGCAGTGCGTATTCAGGGGGCCTGACCACTGAAGCTTTCTTT

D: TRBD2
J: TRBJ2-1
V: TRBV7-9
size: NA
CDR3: CASSLAIGRLAGNEQFF
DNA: TGTGCCAGCAGCTTAGCGATAGGGAGACTAGCTGGCAATGAGCAGTTCTTC

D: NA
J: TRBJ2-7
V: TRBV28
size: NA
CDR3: CASSSSTYEQYF
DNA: TGTGCCAGCAGTTCGAGCACCTACGAGCAGTACTTC

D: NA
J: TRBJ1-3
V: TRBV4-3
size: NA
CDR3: CASSQDETNRNTIYF
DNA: TGCGCCAGCAGCCAAGATGAAACAAATCGAAACACCATATATTTT

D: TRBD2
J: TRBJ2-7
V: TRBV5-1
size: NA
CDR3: CASSFFLGLAGGSVTEQYF
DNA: TGCGCCAGCAGCTTCTTTTTAGGACTAGCGGGAGGCTCAGTAACGGAGCAGTACTTC

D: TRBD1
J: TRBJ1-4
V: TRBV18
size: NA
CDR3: CASSPGTDNEKLFF
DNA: TGTGCCAGCTCGCCCGGGACAGATAATGAAAAACTGTTTTTT

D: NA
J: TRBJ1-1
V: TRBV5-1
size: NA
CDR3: CASSLPEESRTEAFF
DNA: TGCGCCAGCAGCCTCCCGGAGGAGAGTAGGACTGAAGCTTTCTTT

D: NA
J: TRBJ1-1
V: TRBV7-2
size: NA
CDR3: CASSPDRLEAFF
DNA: TGTGCCAGCAGCCCCGACAGGCTTGAAGCTTTCTTT

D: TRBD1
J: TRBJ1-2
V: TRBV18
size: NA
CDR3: CASSPGQNYGYTF
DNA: TGTGCCAGCTCACCGGGACAGAACTATGGCTACACCTTC

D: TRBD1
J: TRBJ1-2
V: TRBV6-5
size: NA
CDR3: CASSYVQGARGYTF
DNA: TGTGCCAGCAGTTACGTACAGGGGGCAAGGGGCTACACCTTC

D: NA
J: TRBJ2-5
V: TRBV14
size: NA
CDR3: CASRGDGETQYF
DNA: TGTGCCAGTAGAGGAGACGGAGAGACCCAGTACTTC

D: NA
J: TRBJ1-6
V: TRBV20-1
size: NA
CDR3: CSASPPVTLHF
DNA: TGCAGTGCTAGTCCCCCTGTAACCCTCCACTTT

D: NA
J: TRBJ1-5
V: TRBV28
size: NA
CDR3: CASSSGQPINSNQPQHF
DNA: TGTGCCAGCAGTTCCGGACAGCCGATAAATAGCAATCAGCCCCAGCATTTT

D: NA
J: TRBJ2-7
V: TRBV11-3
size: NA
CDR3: CASSRAGSLGGQYF
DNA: TGTGCCAGCAGCCGAGCGGGCTCCCTCGGCGGGCAGTACTTC

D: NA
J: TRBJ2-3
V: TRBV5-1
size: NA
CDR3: CASSLNGGPDTQYF
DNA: TGCGCCAGCAGCCTCAACGGGGGACCGGATACGCAGTATTTT

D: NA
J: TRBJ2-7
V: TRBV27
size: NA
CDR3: CASSLDRNRYYEQYF
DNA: TGTGCCAGCAGTTTAGACAGGAACCGTTACTACGAGCAGTACTTC

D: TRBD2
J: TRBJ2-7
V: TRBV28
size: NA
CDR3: CASRGTSGIILEQYF
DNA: TGTGCCAGCCGTGGGACTAGCGGGATCATCCTCGAGCAGTACTTC

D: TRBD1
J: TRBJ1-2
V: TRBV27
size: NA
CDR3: CASSNRQGLNYGYTF
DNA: TGTGCCAGCAGCAATCGACAGGGATTAAACTATGGCTACACCTTC

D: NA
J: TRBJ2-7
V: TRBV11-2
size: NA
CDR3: CASSLLVASYEQYF
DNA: TGTGCCAGCAGCTTACTAGTGGCCTCCTACGAGCAGTACTTC

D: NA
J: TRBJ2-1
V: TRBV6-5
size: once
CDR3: CASSYPGVGEQFF
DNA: TGTGCCAGCAGTTACCCGGGTGTCGGTGAGCAGTTCTTC